Following are 25 T cell receptor beta chains from one sample sequenced in a study of shared clonotypes between healthy human individuals. Clones were read by immunoSEQ multiplex PCR, and TCRdb kept only the in-frame ones, dropping some. The data contain about 980,000 clones, 60% to 85% of them singletons. Source material: memory CD4+ T cells sorted from blood. Subset of the sample: CD45RA-negative fraction. The source of these receptors is a man aged 18 to 30 in good health.

The chain carries TRBV4-1 and TRBJ2-5; TRBD2 matches 13 bases. Germline V CDR1 and CDR2: MGHRA, YSYEKL. V lost 6 bases to trimming and J lost 4 bases; unmatched junction nucleotides: 5. The CDR3 is 15 amino acids. The CDR3 nucleotides read TGCGCCAGCAGGCCTGGACTAGCGGGGGTAGAGACCCAGTACTTC. It encodes CASRPGLAGVETQYF.

The CDR3 is CASSLDGGDLSYEQYF. CDR3 nucleotide sequence: TGCGCCAGCAGCCTAGACGGCGGGGACCTCTCCTACGAGCAGTACTTC. V is TRBV5-1 and J is TRBJ2-7; tentative D call: TRBD2 (6 bases). Per germline, CDR1 SGHRS and CDR2 YFSETQ. V was cut by 4 bases and J by 0 bases, with 17 bases left in between. This CDR3 comprises 16 residues.

The chain has TRBV7-2 and TRBJ2-7; D gene ambiguous. V lost 2 bases to trimming and J lost 2 bases, with 13 bases between them. Germline V gene lookup returns CDR1 SGHTA and CDR2 FQGNSA. The CDR3 length is 15 residues. The CDR3 DNA sequence: TGTGCCAGCAGCTTATTCGTCAGTCGGACCTACGAGCAGTACTTC. Amino acid sequence: CASSLFVSRTYEQYF.

The chain has TRBV11-2 and TRBJ2-3; TRBD2 agrees at 7 bases. The CDR3 contains 16 residues. The J segment lost 0 bases and the V segment lost 3 bases, leaving 6 bases of the junction unmatched. Germline V CDR1 and CDR2: SGHAT, FQNNGV. The CDR3 DNA follows: TGTGCCAGCAGCTTGACGGCGGGGGTTAGCACAGATACGCAGTATTTT. It yields the protein CASSLTAGVSTDTQYF.

The gene calls are TRBV4-1 and TRBJ1-6, with 7 positions matching TRBD1. The CDR3 has 16 amino acids. Germline V CDR1 and CDR2: MGHRA, YSYEKL. V shed 4 bases, J shed 7 bases, and the junction held 10 bases outside the gene matches. For the CDR3, the DNA is TGCGCCAGCAGCCCCGAGGGGGCAGGAAGAAATTCACCCCTCCACTTT. Protein: CASSPEGAGRNSPLHF.

The CDR3 reads CASSLARGGHYNEQFF. The DNA of the CDR3 is TGTGCCAGCAGCTTAGCGCGGGGGGGCCACTACAATGAGCAGTTCTTC. The rearrangement uses TRBV7-6 and TRBJ2-1; 9 bases fit TRBD2. Trimming cost V 0 bases and J 3 bases; bases outside gene matches: 3. Germline CDR1 and CDR2: SGHVS and FNYEAQ. The CDR3 is made up of 16 amino acids.

The chain links TRBV19 to TRBJ1-4, with D perhaps TRBD1 (5 bases). V lost 6 bases to trimming and J lost 0 bases, with 11 bases between them. Germline CDR1 is LNHDA and CDR2 is SQIVND (reference sequence). This CDR3 is 15 amino acids long. CDR3 loop: CASSPQVATNEKLFF. In nucleotides, the CDR3 is TGTGCCAGTAGCCCACAGGTAGCAACTAATGAAAAACTGTTTTTT.

This clone was seen just once. The rearrangement joins TRBV11-3 to TRBJ2-1; the D gene could be TRBD1 or TRBD2 (7 bases each). Trimming removed 5 bases from V and 9 bases from J, with 11 bases in between. Germline loops: CDR1 SGHNT, CDR2 YENEEA. The CDR3 length is 12 residues. CDR3 nucleotides: TGTGCCAGCAGCCAGGGGGGGTCTGAGCAGTTCTTC. Residues: CASSQGGSEQFF.

Many counts were recorded for this clone. The chain is built from TRBV6-1 and TRBJ1-2; D is possibly TRBD1 (6 bases). The germline V gene has CDR1 MNHNS and CDR2 SASEGT. V was clipped by 3 bases and J by 0 bases, with 11 bases between them. The CDR3 is 15 amino acids. The CDR3 nucleotides are TGTGCCAGCAGTGACCTTACAGGGCCTAACTATGGCTACACCTTC. Protein sequence: CASSDLTGPNYGYTF.

The V call is TRBV7-9, the J call TRBJ2-7, with TRBD2 matching 7 bases. CDR3 length equals 15 residues. V shed 5 bases and J 3 bases; nucleotides not matched to a gene: 10. Per germline, CDR1 SEHNR and CDR2 FQNEAQ (reference sequence). The CDR3 reads CASSRGDPPHYEQYF. In DNA form, the CDR3 reads TGTGCCAGCAGCCGGGGGGACCCTCCCCACTACGAGCAGTACTTC.

The V and J genes are TRBV5-6 and TRBJ1-2; 8 nucleotides line up with TRBD1. CDR3 length: 17 amino acids. CDR1 is SGHDT, CDR2 YYEEEE, per germline. V shed 4 bases and J 6 bases; nucleotides not matched to a gene: 17. This CDR3 reads CASSPTWTGRAGHGYTF. The CDR3 DNA sequence: TGTGCCAGCAGCCCGACATGGACAGGGCGCGCTGGGCATGGCTACACCTTC.

This chain joins TRBV7-9 and TRBJ1-6; 8 nucleotides agree with TRBD1. The germline V gene has CDR1 SEHNR and CDR2 FQNEAQ (reference sequence). The V and J ends lost 3 bases and 6 bases, in that order; junction bases with no gene match: 4. This CDR3 region has 15 residues. The CDR3 DNA reads TGTGCCAGCAGCTTCCGGACAGGGATTAATTCACCCCTCCACTTT. Its translation is CASSFRTGINSPLHF.

V usage is TRBV5-1 and J usage is TRBJ2-1; no firm D call. The V and J ends lost 4 bases and 0 bases respectively, with 17 bases between them. The CDR3 is made up of 17 amino acids. Germline loops: CDR1 SGHRS, CDR2 YFSETQ. This CDR3 reads CASSTRSTETSYNEQFF. The CDR3 DNA is TGCGCCAGCAGCACCAGGTCGACGGAAACCTCCTACAATGAGCAGTTCTTC.

This clone was counted between two and nine times. The chain employs TRBV2 and TRBJ1-1; 8 nucleotides match TRBD1. V lost 4 bases and J lost 1; bases outside the gene matches: 5. Per the germline V gene, CDR1 is SNHLY and CDR2 is FYNNEI. The CDR3 contains 15 residues. This chain's CDR3 is CASSVRGQGNTEAFF. Written as DNA, the CDR3 is TGTGCCAGCAGTGTCAGGGGGCAAGGGAACACTGAAGCTTTCTTT.

The chain couples TRBV7-2 to TRBJ2-2; 8 nucleotides align to TRBD2. The CDR3 is 16 amino acids. V lost 1 base to trimming and J lost 7 bases; unmatched junction nucleotides: 8. Germline loops: CDR1 SGHTA, CDR2 FQGNSA. The CDR3 sequence: CASSLVSGREGGELFF. In DNA form, the CDR3 reads TGTGCCAGCAGCTTAGTAAGCGGGAGAGAGGGCGGGGAGCTGTTTTTT.

The chain couples TRBV2 to TRBJ1-1, with a weak D call TRBD1 (5 bases). Looked up from germline, CDR1 is SNHLY and CDR2 is FYNNEI. The CDR3 loop spans 12 amino acids. V lost 8 bases to trimming and J lost 6 bases, with 13 bases between them. CDR3 loop: CASSVGAAEAFF. CDR3 nucleotide sequence: TGTGCCAGCTCGGTTGGGGCTGCTGAAGCTTTCTTT.

This clone was seen more than once but under ten times. Other DNA sequences in the same sample also yield this CDR3. The chain uses TRBV18 and TRBJ1-2, with TRBD1 as a possible D gene (5 bases). V was shortened by 3 bases and J by 1 base, with 6 bases between the two germline ends. The CDR3 loop spans 13 amino acids. Per germline, CDR1 KGHSH and CDR2 LQKENI. The CDR3 region is CASSPDNNYGYTF. CDR3 in DNA: TGTGCCAGCTCACCGGACAATAACTATGGCTACACCTTC.

This rearrangement joins TRBV2 to TRBJ2-3, with 9 bases matching TRBD1. Germline-derived CDR1 and CDR2 are SNHLY and FYNNEI. This CDR3 is built from 15 residues. With V trimmed by 6 bases and J by 2 bases, 6 bases remained unmatched. The CDR3 bases are TGTGCCAGCAGCCCCGGGACAGGGAACACAGATACGCAGTATTTT. It specifies CASSPGTGNTDTQYF. Looking up the rest from reference TRBV2 and TRBJ2-3 gives the full variable domain: EPEVTQTPSHQVTQMGQEVILRCVPISNHLYFYWYRQILGQKVEFLVSFYNNEISEKSEIFDDQFSVERPDGSNFTLKIRSTKLEDSAMYFCASSPGTGNTDTQYFGPGTRLTVL.

This clone turned up a few times. In nucleotides, the CDR3 is TGTGCCAGCTCACCCACCCAATACGGGGAGCTGTTTTTT. Translation gives CASSPTQYGELFF. The chain combines TRBV18 with TRBJ2-2; D remains unclear. Trimming stripped 3 bases from V and 7 bases from J, with 9 bases between. This CDR3 spans 13 amino acids. Germline lookup yields CDR1 KGHSH and CDR2 LQKENI.

The CDR3 here is CASSYSSRQGNGYTF. Here the CDR3 DNA reads TGTGCCAGCAGTTACTCGAGTCGACAGGGGAATGGCTACACCTTC. This chain connects TRBV6-5 to TRBJ1-2, with 8 bases identical to TRBD1. Per the germline V gene, CDR1 is MNHEY and CDR2 is SVGAGI. With 0 bases clipped from V and 6 bases from J, the junction kept 6 bases outside the gene matches. This CDR3 is built from 15 residues.

This clone has a handful of counts. This chain links TRBV19 with TRBJ2-7; 9 bases are shared with TRBD1. V shed 9 bases, J shed 7 bases, and the junction held 13 bases outside the gene matches. This CDR3 is built from 14 residues. CDR1 and CDR2 (germline): LNHDA, SQIVND (reference sequence). For the CDR3, the DNA is TGTGCCAGCAACGTGGCACAGGGGGCCCAAGAGCAGTACTTC. Its protein product is CASNVAQGAQEQYF.

The rearrangement uses TRBV5-5 and TRBJ1-6; no reliable D call. The CDR3 has 13 residues. Trimming removed 0 bases at V and 12 bases at J, with 10 bases between. The germline CDR1 and CDR2 sequences are SGHKS and YYEKEE (reference sequence). CDR3 loop: CASSLASPQPLHF. DNA of the CDR3: TGTGCCAGCAGCTTGGCGTCTCCCCAACCCCTCCACTTT.

This clone was recorded once. The rearrangement joins TRBV9 to TRBJ2-2, with 7 bases aligning to TRBD2. The CDR3 contains 14 residues. The J segment lost 4 bases and the V segment lost 7 bases, leaving 7 bases of the junction unmatched. Germline values: CDR1 SGDLS, CDR2 YYNGEE. The CDR3 DNA is TGTGCCAGCCGCGAGGGGAGGGGCACCGGGGAGCTGTTTTTT. Amino acids: CASREGRGTGELFF.

This chain connects TRBV7-9 to TRBJ1-4; D gene uncertain. The V gene's germline CDR1 is SEHNR and CDR2 FQNEAQ (reference sequence). Between the trimmed V and J ends, which lost 5 bases and 10 bases, there was a span of 11 bases. This CDR3 contains 12 residues. The CDR3 DNA is TGTGCCAGCAGCGCTGAGGCCCTAAAACTGTTTTTT. This encodes CASSAEALKLFF.

The chain combines TRBV4-1 with TRBJ2-3, with TRBD2 matching over 10 bases. The V gene's germline CDR1 is MGHRA and CDR2 YSYEKL. The V and J ends lost 0 bases and 6 bases, in that order; junction bases with no gene match: 12. The CDR3 length is 18 residues. CDR3 loop: CASSQDRERGGAYDTQYF. The CDR3 DNA follows: TGCGCCAGCAGCCAAGATCGGGAGCGGGGGGGTGCATATGATACGCAGTATTTT.